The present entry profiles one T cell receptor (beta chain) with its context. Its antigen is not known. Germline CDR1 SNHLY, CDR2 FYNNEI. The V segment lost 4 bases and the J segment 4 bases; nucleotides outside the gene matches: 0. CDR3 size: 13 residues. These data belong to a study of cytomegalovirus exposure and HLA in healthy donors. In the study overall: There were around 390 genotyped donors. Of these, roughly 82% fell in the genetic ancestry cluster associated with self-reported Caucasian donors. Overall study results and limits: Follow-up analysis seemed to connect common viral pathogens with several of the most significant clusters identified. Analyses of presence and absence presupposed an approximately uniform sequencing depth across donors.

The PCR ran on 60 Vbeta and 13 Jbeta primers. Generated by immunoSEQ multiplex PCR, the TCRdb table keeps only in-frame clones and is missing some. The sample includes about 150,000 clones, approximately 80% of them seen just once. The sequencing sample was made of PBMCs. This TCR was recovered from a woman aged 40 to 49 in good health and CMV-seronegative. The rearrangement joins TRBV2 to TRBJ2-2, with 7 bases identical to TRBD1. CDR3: CASSGQGTGELFF. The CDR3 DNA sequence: TGTGCCAGCAGTGGACAGGGCACCGGGGAGCTGTTTTTT.